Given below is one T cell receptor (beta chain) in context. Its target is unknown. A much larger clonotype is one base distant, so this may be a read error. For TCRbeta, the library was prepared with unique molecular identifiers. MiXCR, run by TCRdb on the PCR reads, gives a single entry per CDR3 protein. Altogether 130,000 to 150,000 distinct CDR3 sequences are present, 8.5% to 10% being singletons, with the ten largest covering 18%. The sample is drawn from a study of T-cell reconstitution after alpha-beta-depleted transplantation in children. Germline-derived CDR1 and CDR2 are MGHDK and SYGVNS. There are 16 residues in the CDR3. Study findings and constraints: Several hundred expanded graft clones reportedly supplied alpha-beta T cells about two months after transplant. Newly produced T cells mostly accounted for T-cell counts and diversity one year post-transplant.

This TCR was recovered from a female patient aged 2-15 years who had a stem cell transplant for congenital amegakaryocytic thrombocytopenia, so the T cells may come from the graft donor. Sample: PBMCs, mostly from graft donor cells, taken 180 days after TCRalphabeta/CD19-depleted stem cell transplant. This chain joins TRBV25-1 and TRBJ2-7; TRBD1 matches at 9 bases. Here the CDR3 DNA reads TGTGCCAGCAGTGAATGGGGGACAGGGAGAAGTTACGAGCGGTACTTC. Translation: CASSEWGTGRSYERYF.